These T cell receptor beta chains were read from a single sample in a study of response to subunit inactivated influenza vaccine. TCRdb re-called the RT-PCR reads with MiXCR, one entry per CDR3 protein. The data contain about 190,000 distinct CDR3 sequences, roughly an eighth of them singletons. This specimen consisted of CD8+ T cells sorted from PBMCs, obtained 4 to 6 days after vaccination. The receptors stem from a man aged 50-59 years who received an inactivated influenza vaccine. Both conserved end residues are part of each CDR3. The D gene is left open where the match is weak. Where a row states a size, it is once, few, many or the class of an expanded clone; other rows omit it.

d_call: TRBD1; clone_size: many; j_call: TRBJ2-7; v_call: TRBV4-1; cdr3_nt: TGCGCCAGCAGCCAGTGGACAGGGGGCTACGAGCAGTACTTC; cdr3_aa: CASSQWTGGYEQYF
d_call: NA; clone_size: few; j_call: TRBJ2-2; v_call: TRBV20-1; cdr3_nt: TGCAGTGCTAGAGATTTAAAGAACACCGGGGAGCTGTTTTTT; cdr3_aa: CSARDLKNTGELFF
d_call: NA; clone_size: NA; j_call: TRBJ2-5; v_call: TRBV2; cdr3_nt: TGTGCCAGCATGAAAGAGACCCAGTACTTC; cdr3_aa: CASMKETQYF
d_call: NA; clone_size: NA; j_call: TRBJ2-1; v_call: TRBV4-3; cdr3_nt: TGCGCCAGCAGCCAAGTAGCGGGACAGTACAATGAGCAGTTCTTC; cdr3_aa: CASSQVAGQYNEQFF
d_call: NA; clone_size: NA; j_call: TRBJ2-7; v_call: TRBV7-9; cdr3_nt: TGTGCCAGCAGCTCCCCCGGGACCCTGAGCTCCTACGAGCAGTACTTC; cdr3_aa: CASSSPGTLSSYEQYF
d_call: NA; clone_size: few; j_call: TRBJ2-7; v_call: TRBV7-2; cdr3_nt: TGTGCCAGCAGCCCGACAGCGAGCTCCTACGAGCAGTACTTC; cdr3_aa: CASSPTASSYEQYF
d_call: TRBD2; clone_size: few; j_call: TRBJ2-2; v_call: TRBV9; cdr3_nt: TGTGCCAGCAGCGTAGGGGGAGCGGGAGGCACCGGGGAGCTGTTTTTT; cdr3_aa: CASSVGGAGGTGELFF
d_call: NA; clone_size: NA; j_call: TRBJ2-1; v_call: TRBV27; cdr3_nt: TGTGCCAGCAGTATAGGCGGCCCATTCTCCAATGAGCAGTTCTTC; cdr3_aa: CASSIGGPFSNEQFF
d_call: NA; clone_size: NA; j_call: TRBJ1-1; v_call: TRBV25-1; cdr3_nt: TGTGCCAGCAGTGAAGGGACCTTTTTGAACACTGAAGCTTTCTTT; cdr3_aa: CASSEGTFLNTEAFF
d_call: NA; clone_size: NA; j_call: TRBJ2-5; v_call: TRBV20-1; cdr3_nt: TGCAGTGCTGACGGATTGGACAGCCAAGAGACCCAGTACTTC; cdr3_aa: CSADGLDSQETQYF
d_call: TRBD2; clone_size: many; j_call: TRBJ2-3; v_call: TRBV6-2/TRBV6-3; cdr3_nt: TGTGCCAGCAAGAAACTAGCGGGGAGCACAGATACGCAGTATTTT; cdr3_aa: CASKKLAGSTDTQYF
d_call: NA; clone_size: few; j_call: TRBJ1-2; v_call: TRBV2; cdr3_nt: TGTGCCAGCACTGACCCCGAAAGGGACTATGGCTACACCTTC; cdr3_aa: CASTDPERDYGYTF
d_call: NA; clone_size: few; j_call: TRBJ1-1; v_call: TRBV12-3/TRBV12-4; cdr3_nt: TGTGCCAGCAGCCTTGGACAGTTCACTGAAGCTTTCTTT; cdr3_aa: CASSLGQFTEAFF
d_call: NA; clone_size: many; j_call: TRBJ2-3; v_call: TRBV4-1; cdr3_nt: TGCGCCAGCAGCCAAGATCCGGGCAAAGATACGCAGTATTTT; cdr3_aa: CASSQDPGKDTQYF
d_call: NA; clone_size: NA; j_call: TRBJ2-5; v_call: TRBV11-2; cdr3_nt: TGTGCCAGCAGCCAGGGAGGTTGGCAGGGACGCCAAGAGACCCAGTACTTC; cdr3_aa: CASSQGGWQGRQETQYF
d_call: NA; clone_size: few; j_call: TRBJ1-6; v_call: TRBV6-1; cdr3_nt: TGTGCCAGCAGCAACGGGGGGTTGACAGGTTCACCCCTCCACTTT; cdr3_aa: CASSNGGLTGSPLHF
d_call: NA; clone_size: NA; j_call: TRBJ2-7; v_call: TRBV2; cdr3_nt: TGTGCCAGCAGTGAAGCAGAGGCGGGGGCATACTACGAGCAGTACTTC; cdr3_aa: CASSEAEAGAYYEQYF
d_call: NA; clone_size: many; j_call: TRBJ2-7; v_call: TRBV6-5; cdr3_nt: TGTGCCAGCAGTTACTCTGGCAGCTCCTACGAGCAGTACTTC; cdr3_aa: CASSYSGSSYEQYF
d_call: TRBD1; clone_size: NA; j_call: TRBJ1-6; v_call: TRBV6-2/TRBV6-3; cdr3_nt: TGTGCCAGCGGCCGGGACAGCTATAATTCACCCCTCCACTTT; cdr3_aa: CASGRDSYNSPLHF
d_call: TRBD1; clone_size: NA; j_call: TRBJ1-4; v_call: TRBV9; cdr3_nt: TGTGCCAGCAGCGGCGCCTTGACAGGGGGGCCGGGGGAACTGTTTTTT; cdr3_aa: CASSGALTGGPGELFF
d_call: NA; clone_size: few; j_call: TRBJ2-1; v_call: TRBV19; cdr3_nt: TGTGCCAGTAAATCCAGGGGAGCGATACCATTATTTAATGAGCAGTTCTTC; cdr3_aa: CASKSRGAIPLFNEQFF
d_call: NA; clone_size: NA; j_call: TRBJ2-3; v_call: TRBV9; cdr3_nt: TGTGCCAGCAGCGAAACGGGACCTAGCACAGATACGCAGTATTTT; cdr3_aa: CASSETGPSTDTQYF
d_call: NA; clone_size: few; j_call: TRBJ1-4; v_call: TRBV12-3/TRBV12-4; cdr3_nt: TGTGCCAGCAGGTGGGGGGCTTCTGGTGAAAAACTGTTTTTT; cdr3_aa: CASRWGASGEKLFF
d_call: NA; clone_size: NA; j_call: TRBJ2-7; v_call: TRBV28; cdr3_nt: TGTGCCAGCAGTTTATTTCGGGGAACCTACGAGCAGTACTTC; cdr3_aa: CASSLFRGTYEQYF
d_call: NA; clone_size: many; j_call: TRBJ2-7; v_call: TRBV28; cdr3_nt: TGTGCCAGCAGCTCTACCTCCTACGAGCAGTACTTC; cdr3_aa: CASSSTSYEQYF
d_call: NA; clone_size: NA; j_call: TRBJ2-3; v_call: TRBV20-1; cdr3_nt: TGCAGTGCTAGCCGCACGCAGGGGGGGACAGATACGCAGTATTTT; cdr3_aa: CSASRTQGGTDTQYF
d_call: NA; clone_size: NA; j_call: TRBJ1-5; v_call: TRBV20-1; cdr3_nt: TGCAGTGCCCATGGCCGGGACACAGAAAGTTCTAATCAGCCCCAGCATTTT; cdr3_aa: CSAHGRDTESSNQPQHF
d_call: NA; clone_size: NA; j_call: TRBJ2-3; v_call: TRBV7-7; cdr3_nt: TGTGCCAGCAGCAAGACACCGAAGGAGTCAGATACGCAGTATTTT; cdr3_aa: CASSKTPKESDTQYF
d_call: NA; clone_size: many; j_call: TRBJ1-1; v_call: TRBV5-1; cdr3_nt: TGCGCCAGCAGCTTCGGGGGGATTATGAACACTGAAGCTTTCTTT; cdr3_aa: CASSFGGIMNTEAFF
d_call: NA; clone_size: NA; j_call: TRBJ2-2; v_call: TRBV5-1; cdr3_nt: TGCGCCAGCCGGCTTAGGCAGGGTTACACCGGGGAGCTGTTTTTT; cdr3_aa: CASRLRQGYTGELFF
d_call: NA; clone_size: NA; j_call: TRBJ1-1; v_call: TRBV6-6; cdr3_nt: TGTGCCAGCAGTTCAGGGGTGACTGAAGCTTTCTTT; cdr3_aa: CASSSGVTEAFF
d_call: TRBD1; clone_size: few; j_call: TRBJ2-5; v_call: TRBV15; cdr3_nt: TGTGCCACCAGCAGTAGGGACAGCCAAGAGACCCAGTACTTC; cdr3_aa: CATSSRDSQETQYF
d_call: NA; clone_size: NA; j_call: TRBJ2-3; v_call: TRBV28; cdr3_nt: TGTGCCAGCAGCCTTACAGATACGCAGTGTTTT; cdr3_aa: CASSLTDTQCF
d_call: NA; clone_size: few; j_call: TRBJ2-7; v_call: TRBV29-1; cdr3_nt: TGCAGCGTTGAAGGGTCCCCTCGCGAGCAGTACTTC; cdr3_aa: CSVEGSPREQYF
d_call: TRBD2; clone_size: NA; j_call: TRBJ2-1; v_call: TRBV4-3; cdr3_nt: TGCGCCAGCAGCCAAGATATAGAGCGGGAGGCCTACAATGAGCAGTTCTTC; cdr3_aa: CASSQDIEREAYNEQFF
d_call: NA; clone_size: many; j_call: TRBJ2-5; v_call: TRBV28; cdr3_nt: TGTGCCAGCAGTATCCGACGGGAACTCGCGACCCAGTACTTC; cdr3_aa: CASSIRRELATQYF
d_call: NA; clone_size: NA; j_call: TRBJ2-6; v_call: TRBV5-1; cdr3_nt: TGCGCCAGCAGCCTGCGCGAGGGTGGGGCCAACGTCCTGACTTTC; cdr3_aa: CASSLREGGANVLTF
d_call: NA; clone_size: few; j_call: TRBJ1-2; v_call: TRBV9; cdr3_nt: TGTGCCAGCAGCGTAGCTTTCGGGGGTACTGCCTACACCTTC; cdr3_aa: CASSVAFGGTAYTF
d_call: TRBD1; clone_size: many; j_call: TRBJ2-1; v_call: TRBV20-1; cdr3_nt: TGCAGTGCTAGAGAGGTGACAGGGTCCTACAATGAGCAGTTCTTC; cdr3_aa: CSAREVTGSYNEQFF
d_call: TRBD2; clone_size: few; j_call: TRBJ2-1; v_call: TRBV7-6; cdr3_nt: TGTGCCAGCAGCTTAGTGGGGGGAGGGCCCGGCAATGAGCAGTTCTTC; cdr3_aa: CASSLVGGGPGNEQFF
d_call: NA; clone_size: NA; j_call: TRBJ2-1; v_call: TRBV11-2; cdr3_nt: TGTGCCAGCAGCTTAGACACGGCTAGGCGAGACAATGAGCAGTTCTTC; cdr3_aa: CASSLDTARRDNEQFF
d_call: TRBD2; clone_size: NA; j_call: TRBJ2-2; v_call: TRBV7-9; cdr3_nt: TGTGCCAGCACCGGGACTAGCGGGAGAACCTCCGGGGAGCTGTTTTTT; cdr3_aa: CASTGTSGRTSGELFF
d_call: NA; clone_size: NA; j_call: TRBJ2-3; v_call: TRBV7-9; cdr3_nt: TGTGCCAGCATCTGGAGCCCCTACCCTAATACGCAGTATTTT; cdr3_aa: CASIWSPYPNTQYF
d_call: TRBD2; clone_size: NA; j_call: TRBJ2-5; v_call: TRBV29-1; cdr3_nt: TGCAGCGATCTAGCGGGAGCGGGAGAGACCCAGTACTTC; cdr3_aa: CSDLAGAGETQYF
d_call: NA; clone_size: NA; j_call: TRBJ2-5; v_call: TRBV5-1; cdr3_nt: TGCGCCAGCAGCTTGGTAGGGCCTCCAGACCAAGAGACCCAGTACTTC; cdr3_aa: CASSLVGPPDQETQYF
d_call: NA; clone_size: few; j_call: TRBJ2-2; v_call: TRBV4-2; cdr3_nt: TGTGCCAGCAGCCAAGTAGGTTCAGGGGACACCGGGGAGCTGTTTTTT; cdr3_aa: CASSQVGSGDTGELFF
d_call: TRBD2; clone_size: NA; j_call: TRBJ2-1; v_call: TRBV11-1; cdr3_nt: TGTGCCAGCAGCTTAGGCCCCGGAGGGACTAGCGGTTACAATGAGCAGTTCTTC; cdr3_aa: CASSLGPGGTSGYNEQFF
d_call: TRBD1; clone_size: many; j_call: TRBJ1-1; v_call: TRBV20-1; cdr3_nt: TGCAGTGCTAGGGACAGGGGGACCACTGAAGCTTTCTTT; cdr3_aa: CSARDRGTTEAFF
d_call: NA; clone_size: NA; j_call: TRBJ1-2; v_call: TRBV7-2; cdr3_nt: TGTGCCAGCAGTTTGGGCGGGGGCGAGGACTATGGCTACACCTTC; cdr3_aa: CASSLGGGEDYGYTF
d_call: NA; clone_size: few; j_call: TRBJ2-2; v_call: TRBV6-2/TRBV6-3; cdr3_nt: TGTGCCAGCAGTTACTCGAGGCCCGGGGAGCTGTTTTTT; cdr3_aa: CASSYSRPGELFF
d_call: NA; clone_size: NA; j_call: TRBJ2-2; v_call: TRBV5-1; cdr3_nt: TGCGCCAGCAGTTCGGAGGGGTCCCCCGGGGAGCTGTTTTTT; cdr3_aa: CASSSEGSPGELFF
d_call: NA; clone_size: few; j_call: TRBJ2-1; v_call: TRBV6-5; cdr3_nt: TGTGCCAGCGGGGACAATGAGCAGTTCTTC; cdr3_aa: CASGDNEQFF
d_call: NA; clone_size: NA; j_call: TRBJ2-7; v_call: TRBV18; cdr3_nt: TGTGCCAGCTCACCACCGAGGGCTTACGAGCAGTACTTC; cdr3_aa: CASSPPRAYEQYF
d_call: NA; clone_size: NA; j_call: TRBJ2-7; v_call: TRBV20-1; cdr3_nt: TGCAGTGCTAGAGATCTAGCAGGTGTCTACGAGCAGTACTTC; cdr3_aa: CSARDLAGVYEQYF
d_call: TRBD2; clone_size: NA; j_call: TRBJ2-7; v_call: TRBV19; cdr3_nt: TGTGCCAGTTGGGCGGGGGGCCCACACCCCCTCTACGAGCAGTACTTC; cdr3_aa: CASWAGGPHPLYEQYF
d_call: TRBD1; clone_size: few; j_call: TRBJ2-5; v_call: TRBV12-3/TRBV12-4; cdr3_nt: TGTGCCAGCAGTGTACACACCGGGACAGGGGGTCAAGAGACCCAGTACTTC; cdr3_aa: CASSVHTGTGGQETQYF